Below are 29 T cell receptor beta chains sequenced from a single sample in a study of OX40 agonist ivuxolimab in advanced cancers. Library preparation employed the immunoSEQ multiplex PCR assay. In TCRdb, the immuneACCESS table is reduced to in-frame sequences with V and J assigned. These tables do not hold every clone; where another copy was compared, an unresolved V gene accounts for under half, and the others remain unexplained. The sample profile shows 55,000 to 85,000 clones; more than 70% of them were found once. The ten most abundant clones make up 0.6% to 0.8% of the sample. Sequencing was performed on CD4+ or CD8+ T cells sorted from blood, taken in a trial of the OX40 agonist ivuxolimab. The receptors come from an adult with an advanced solid tumor such as melanoma, head and neck, liver or kidney cancer.

The V gene is TRBV5-8, the J gene TRBJ2-3, with 8 bases identical to TRBD2. The trim removed 2 bases at V and 2 bases at J, leaving 7 bases unmatched. Germline V gene data show CDR1 as SGHTS and CDR2 as YDEGEE. This CDR3 comprises 16 residues. The CDR3 region has the DNA TGTGCCAGCAGCTTAGGGACTAGTTGGGCCACAGATACGCAGTATTTT. Residues: CASSLGTSWATDTQYF.

The V call is TRBV6-6, the J call TRBJ1-5; D remains ambiguous. The V and J ends lost 8 bases and 7 bases respectively, with 9 bases between them. The CDR3 spans 11 residues. Germline assignment: CDR1 MNHNY and CDR2 SVGAGI (reference sequence). In nucleotides, the CDR3 is TGTGCCAGCTCAGGCGGGCAGCCCCAGCATTTT. Protein product: CASSGGQPQHF.

The chain recombines TRBV7-8 with TRBJ2-5, with a possible D match to TRBD2 (7 bases). Trimming left V 5 bases short and J 3 bases short, with 16 bases between. CDR3 length: 15 amino acids. CDR1 is SGHVS and CDR2 is FQNEAQ in the germline V gene. The DNA of the CDR3 is TGTGCCAGCAGCCGTTCGCGGGGGCCAAAAGAGACCCAGTACTTC. It yields the protein CASSRSRGPKETQYF.

This clone has only a few counts. Distinct nucleotide sequences in the sample also encode this CDR3. V is TRBV5-4 and J is TRBJ1-5; 10 bases agree with TRBD1. V dropped 4 bases and J dropped 3; count of bases not matched to a gene: 4. The length of the CDR3 is 15 residues. Germline lookup yields CDR1 SGHNT and CDR2 YYREEE (reference sequence). The CDR3 sequence: CASSPGTGDNQPQHF. The CDR3 DNA reads as TGTGCCAGCAGCCCCGGGACAGGGGACAATCAGCCCCAGCATTTT.

This sequence joins TRBV18 and TRBJ2-3; 10 bases align to TRBD2. Losses at the gene ends were 4 bases for V and 4 bases for J; bases not matched to a gene: 11. CDR3 size: 17 residues. Germline assignment: CDR1 KGHSH and CDR2 LQKENI. CDR3 residues: CASSLRQLAGEADTQYF. DNA of the CDR3: TGTGCCAGCTCACTACGCCAGCTAGCGGGGGAAGCAGATACGCAGTATTTT.

The sample holds a few counts of this clone. This rearrangement joins TRBV7-9 to TRBJ1-2; the D gene is possibly TRBD1 (6 bases). Germline V lookup: CDR1 SEHNR, CDR2 FQNEAQ (reference sequence). This CDR3 has 15 residues. Trimming removed 0 bases from V and 4 bases from J, with 12 bases in between. The CDR3 loop reads CASSLAGGGRYGYTF. For the CDR3, the DNA is TGTGCCAGCAGCTTAGCGGGTGGGGGCCGCTATGGCTACACCTTC.

This clone was recorded once. The rearrangement links TRBV9 to TRBJ1-1; D might be TRBD1 (5 bases). Germline CDR1 is SGDLS and CDR2 is YYNGEE. Trimming removed 0 bases from V and 0 bases from J, with 12 bases in between. The CDR3 is made up of 16 amino acids. Here the CDR3 DNA reads TGTGCCAGCAGCGTAGGAGCGGGACCCATGAACACTGAAGCTTTCTTT. This gives the protein CASSVGAGPMNTEAFF.

The chain couples TRBV18 to TRBJ2-7; 8 bases are shared with TRBD1. The V and J ends lost 0 bases and 0 bases, in that order; junction bases with no gene match: 7. The CDR3 consists of 17 residues. Germline V gene data show CDR1 as KGHSH and CDR2 as LQKENI. The CDR3 region has the DNA TGTGCCAGCTCACCACCGAACAGGGGGACCATCTCCTACGAGCAGTACTTC. Amino acids: CASSPPNRGTISYEQYF.

This clone was seen only once. V usage is TRBV7-2 and J usage is TRBJ2-4; 9 nucleotides match TRBD2. The V segment lost 1 base and the J segment 8 bases; nucleotides outside the gene matches: 3. The germline CDR1 and CDR2 sequences are SGHTA and FQGNSA. The CDR3 consists of 14 residues. The CDR3 spells CASSLGGGVDIQYF. CDR3 nucleotide sequence: TGTGCCAGCAGCTTAGGCGGGGGGGTAGACATTCAGTACTTC.

In this sample, this clone turned up once. The chain couples TRBV5-4 to TRBJ2-5; 11 positions match TRBD2. Germline CDR1 and CDR2: SGHNT and YYREEE (reference sequence). V was pared by 3 bases and J by 2 bases, with 6 bases of the junction left unmatched. This CDR3 is built from 16 residues. CDR3 in amino acids: CASSYGTSGIQETQYF. CDR3 bases: TGTGCCAGCAGCTACGGGACTAGCGGAATTCAAGAGACCCAGTACTTC.

The genes are TRBV5-1 and TRBJ2-1; D is possibly TRBD2 (5 bases). V was clipped by 0 bases and J by 5 bases, with 9 bases between them. Looked up from germline, CDR1 is SGHRS and CDR2 is YFSETQ. The CDR3 is made up of 14 amino acids. In DNA form, the CDR3 reads TGCGCCAGCAGCTTGGGAGGGAGAGACAATGAGCAGTTCTTC. Its translation: CASSLGGRDNEQFF.

V gene TRBV6-5 combines with J gene TRBJ1-1; perhaps TRBD1 as D (5 bases). V was trimmed by 0 bases and J by 11 bases, leaving 16 bases between them. Per germline, CDR1 MNHEY and CDR2 SVGAGI. The CDR3 loop spans 14 amino acids. The CDR3 spells CASSYSGTVRYAFF. The DNA for the CDR3 is TGTGCCAGCAGTTACTCCGGGACGGTTCGTTATGCTTTCTTT.

This chain's CDR3 is CASSSQGGRQETQYF. CDR3 DNA: TGTGCCAGCAGCTCACAGGGGGGGAGACAAGAGACCCAGTACTTC. J is TRBJ2-5 and V is TRBV7-3; possibly TRBD1 for D (8 bases). The length of the CDR3 is 15 residues. Trimming took 4 bases from V and 2 from J, leaving 14 bases between them. Germline V lookup: CDR1 SGHTA, CDR2 FQGTGA.

The chain recombines TRBV4-2 with TRBJ2-2; D unresolved. The V end lost 0 bases, the J end lost 3 bases, and 14 bases lay between the germline ends. Germline V gene lookup returns CDR1 LGHNA and CDR2 YNFKEQ. The CDR3 runs to 17 residues. DNA of the CDR3: TGTGCCAGCAGCCAAGATGAGAGGTTCTTTGACACCGGGGAGCTGTTTTTT. It encodes CASSQDERFFDTGELFF.

This clone was detected once. The rearrangement links TRBV11-2 to TRBJ2-7, with 8 bases fitting TRBD1. V shed 1 base and J 7 bases; nucleotides not matched to a gene: 6. This CDR3 has 14 amino acids. Germline-derived CDR1 and CDR2 are SGHAT and FQNNGV. The CDR3 bases are TGTGCCAGCAGCTTAGTTCAGGGGGCAGGAGAGCAGTACTTC. Translated, it gives CASSLVQGAGEQYF.

V and J are TRBV5-5 and TRBJ1-2; TRBD1 aligns across 7 bases. V lost 4 bases to trimming and J lost 7 bases; unmatched junction nucleotides: 4. There are 12 residues in the CDR3. Germline lookup yields CDR1 SGHKS and CDR2 YYEKEE (reference sequence). The CDR3 region has the DNA TGTGCCAGCAGCACGACAGGGATTGGCTACACCTTC. Encoded protein: CASSTTGIGYTF.

This sequence joins TRBV19 and TRBJ2-3; TRBD2 matches at 8 bases. The length of the CDR3 is 13 residues. V shed 7 bases and J 6 bases; nucleotides not matched to a gene: 6. Germline loops: CDR1 LNHDA, CDR2 SQIVND (reference sequence). This CDR3 is CASIAGGSDTQYF. CDR3 coding DNA: TGTGCCAGTATCGCGGGGGGTTCTGATACGCAGTATTTT. The entire variable domain, with the rest obtained from reference TRBV19 and TRBJ2-3, is as follows: DGGITQSPKYLFRKEGQNVTLSCEQNLNHDAMYWYRQDPGQGLRLIYYSQIVNDFQKGDIAEGYSVSREKKESFPLTVTSAQKNPTAFYLCASIAGGSDTQYFGPGTRLTVL.

This sequence joins TRBV7-2 and TRBJ2-7; 8 bases match TRBD1. After removal of 3 bases from V and 3 bases from J, the junction contained 7 bases not matched to a gene. Germline CDR1 is SGHTA and CDR2 is FQGNSA. The CDR3 is 15 amino acids. The chain's CDR3 is CASSFDRDRYYEQYF. Written as DNA, the CDR3 is TGTGCCAGCAGCTTCGACCGGGACAGGTACTACGAGCAGTACTTC.

This clone has more than one count but fewer than ten. The chain couples TRBV9 to TRBJ2-7; a possible D gene is TRBD2 (5 bases). V was cut by 0 bases and J by 7 bases, with 8 bases left in between. The CDR3 loop spans 12 amino acids. Germline V gene data show CDR1 as SGDLS and CDR2 as YYNGEE. The CDR3: CASSVATGEQYF. DNA for the CDR3: TGTGCCAGCAGCGTAGCTACGGGGGAGCAGTACTTC. The entire variable domain, with the rest obtained from reference TRBV9 and TRBJ2-7, is as follows: DSGVTQTPKHLITATGQRVTLRCSPRSGDLSVYWYQQSLDQGLQFLIQYYNGEERAKGNILERFSAQQFPDLHSELNLSSLELGDSALYFCASSVATGEQYFGPGTRLTVT.

This chain links TRBV2 with TRBJ2-7, with TRBD1 identical over 12 bases. CDR1 SNHLY and CDR2 FYNNEI come from the germline V gene. The trim removed 2 bases at V and 4 bases at J, leaving 6 bases unmatched. The CDR3 spans 16 residues. Here the CDR3 reads CASSENRGQGAYEQYF. The DNA for the CDR3 is TGTGCCAGCAGTGAAAATCGGGGACAGGGGGCTTACGAGCAGTACTTC.

The chain links TRBV5-8 to TRBJ1-5; no clear D. CDR3 length: 13 residues. The germline gives CDR1 SGHTS, CDR2 YDEGEE. The germline V and J ends were trimmed by 0 bases and 9 bases, with 10 bases remaining between them. In DNA form, the CDR3 reads TGTGCCAGCAGCTTGGAAGGCCAACGGCCCCAGCATTTT. Translation: CASSLEGQRPQHF.

The V call is TRBV7-9, the J call TRBJ2-3, with TRBD2 identical over 9 bases. Losses at the gene ends were 5 bases for V and 1 base for J; bases not matched to a gene: 4. The CDR3 sequence is 15 residues long. From germline, CDR1 is SEHNR and CDR2 FQNEAQ (reference sequence). As DNA, the CDR3 is TGTGCCAGCAGCACTCCTAGCGGGGGCACAGATACGCAGTATTTT. This gives the protein CASSTPSGGTDTQYF.

With respect to this clone: The junction and the germline gene differ at one end; a read error may be behind it. This same CDR3 is encoded by further DNA sequences in the sample. This chain uses TRBV20-1 with TRBJ1-1; D unresolved. Germline V gives CDR1 DFQATT, CDR2 SNEGSKA (reference sequence). The CDR3 runs 11 residues. CDR3 in DNA: TGCAGTGCCAGAGGACTCGATCAAGCTTTCTTT. Its translation is CSARGLDQAFF.

This clone was recorded once. This chain links TRBV18 with TRBJ2-7, with 8 bases aligning to TRBD2. J lost 2 bases, V lost 1 base, and 10 bases had no gene match. CDR1 and CDR2 from the germline V gene are KGHSH and LQKENI. This CDR3 spans 17 amino acids. As DNA, the CDR3 is TGTGCCAGCTCACCACACGAGGCGGGGGGATCTACCTACGAGCAGTACTTC. Amino acids: CASSPHEAGGSTYEQYF. Using reference TRBV18 and TRBJ2-7 for the parts outside the CDR3, the full variable domain is NAGVMQNPRHLVRRRGQEARLRCSPMKGHSHVYWYRQLPEEGLKFMVYLQKENIIDESGMPKERFSAEFPKEGPSILRIQQVVRGDSAAYFCASSPHEAGGSTYEQYFGPGTRLTVT.

The chain has TRBV10-3 and TRBJ1-6; TRBD1 matches at 11 bases. The CDR3 extends over 18 amino acids. Trimming at V came to 1 base and at J to 6 bases, leaving 8 bases not matched to a gene. The V gene's germline CDR1 is ENHRY and CDR2 SYGVKD. The CDR3 reads CAISEFGQGAALNSPLHF. The CDR3 DNA reads TGTGCCATCAGTGAGTTTGGACAGGGGGCGGCTCTTAATTCACCCCTCCACTTT.

DNA for the CDR3: TGTGCCAGCAGGGTGATCGGGAGCTCCTACAATGAGCAGTTCTTC. This codes for CASRVIGSSYNEQFF. The chain recombines TRBV6-5 with TRBJ2-1; D may be TRBD2 (6 bases). The germline V gene has CDR1 MNHEY and CDR2 SVGAGI. There are 15 residues in the CDR3. V shed 6 bases and J shed 0 bases, with 12 bases lying between them.

The count of this clone is one. Its ends do not fully match the called genes, so a read error is possible. The chain is built from TRBV7-7 and TRBJ2-6; D ambiguous. The CDR3 totals 13 residues. Germline CDR1 reads SSHAT; CDR2 reads FNYEAQ (reference sequence). Written as DNA, the CDR3 is TGTGCTAGCAGCCCTCTGTCGGCCAACGTCCTGACTTTC. Its translation: CASSPLSANVLTF.

V is TRBV7-9 and J is TRBJ1-1; D may be TRBD1 (5 bases). This CDR3 contains 14 residues. From germline, CDR1 is SEHNR and CDR2 FQNEAQ (reference sequence). V was shortened by 5 bases and J by 8 bases, with 18 bases between the two germline ends. Here the CDR3 reads CASSNRDGGVEAFF. In DNA form, the CDR3 reads TGTGCCAGCAGCAACCGGGACGGTGGTGTAGAAGCTTTCTTT.

The chain carries TRBV5-1 and TRBJ2-5; D might be TRBD1 (5 bases). Germline V gene sequence: CDR1 SGHRS, CDR2 YFSETQ. The CDR3 runs 15 residues. V lost 4 bases to trimming and J lost 4 bases, with 17 bases between them. The CDR3 spells CASSLGPQGRETQYF. CDR3 nucleotides: TGCGCCAGCAGCCTCGGGCCGCAGGGTAGAGAGACCCAGTACTTC.